These 11 T cell receptor beta chains were sequenced from one sample in a study of T-cell reconstitution after alpha-beta-depleted transplantation in children. Unique molecular identifiers featured in how the TCRbeta library was prepared. TCRdb processed the PCR reads anew with MiXCR; each CDR3 protein has one entry. The sample lists 780,000 or so distinct CDR3 sequences; 16% were seen once. Sequenced here: PBMCs, mostly from graft donor cells, sampled 360 days after TCRalphabeta/CD19-depleted stem cell transplant. The receptors here all came from a male patient aged 5 to 17 who had a stem cell transplant for acute lymphoblastic leukemia, so the T cells may come from the graft donor.

The chain is built from TRBV10-1 and TRBJ2-5; D perhaps matches TRBD2 (7 bases). Germline V gives CDR1 WNHNN, CDR2 SYGVQD (reference sequence). V gave up 4 bases and J gave up 3 bases, with 15 bases separating them. The CDR3 contains 15 residues. CDR3 nucleotide sequence: TGCGCCAGCAGTGCCATTAGGGGGAGGGAAGAGACCCAGTACTTC. This translates into CASSAIRGREETQYF.

This clonotype was observed a handful of times. J is TRBJ2-3 and V is TRBV2; 7 bases match TRBD1. This CDR3 is built from 15 residues. J was trimmed by 3 bases and V by 7 bases; bases with no gene match: 10. Germline values: CDR1 SNHLY, CDR2 FYNNEI. CDR3 residues: CASNSQGIGTDTQYF. In nucleotides, the CDR3 is TGTGCCAGCAATTCACAGGGGATCGGGACAGATACGCAGTATTTT. The whole variable domain, remainder taken from reference TRBV2 and TRBJ2-3, is EPEVTQTPSHQVTQMGQEVILRCVPISNHLYFYWYRQILGQKVEFLVSFYNNEISEKSEIFDDQFSVERPDGSNFTLKIRSTKLEDSAMYFCASNSQGIGTDTQYFGPGTRLTVL.

Only a few counts were recorded for this clonotype. The rearrangement links TRBV5-1 to TRBJ2-1; 10 nucleotides line up with TRBD2. The J segment lost 1 base and the V segment lost 4 bases, leaving 5 bases of the junction unmatched. The germline V gene has CDR1 SGHRS and CDR2 YFSETQ. The CDR3 consists of 16 residues. CDR3 nucleotides: TGCGCCAGCAGCCTGGGGACTAGCGTATCCTACAATGAGCAGTTCTTC. Its protein is CASSLGTSVSYNEQFF.

This clonotype was seen a handful of times. The chain employs TRBV5-1 and TRBJ2-5; no definite D call. V shed 1 base and J shed 4 bases, with 20 bases lying between them. Germline V gene sequence: CDR1 SGHRS, CDR2 YFSETQ. This CDR3 comprises 17 residues. The CDR3 DNA follows: TGCGCCAGCAGCTTGTTCGTCACCTCAGGCTATGGAGAGACCCAGTACTTC. As protein: CASSLFVTSGYGETQYF.

This chain joins TRBV27 and TRBJ2-7; TRBD1 or TRBD2 may be the D gene (5 bases each). The CDR3 has 15 amino acids. Germline assignment: CDR1 MNHEY and CDR2 SMNVEV (reference sequence). The V end lost 5 bases, the J end lost 4 bases, and 18 bases lay between the germline ends. For the CDR3, the DNA is TGTGCCAGCAGTAGGGACCCTCGGGGATTATACGAGCAGTACTTC. This translates into CASSRDPRGLYEQYF.

In its sample, this clonotype was seen many times. The rearrangement joins TRBV20-1 to TRBJ2-5; D is undetermined. The CDR3 has 13 amino acids. Germline loops: CDR1 DFQATT, CDR2 SNEGSKA (reference sequence). Trimming took 0 bases from V and 3 from J, leaving 8 bases between them. Written as DNA, the CDR3 is TGCAGTGCTAGAGATCCGAACGAAGAGACCCAGTACTTC. It encodes CSARDPNEETQYF.

A few counts support this clonotype. This chain uses TRBV20-1 with TRBJ2-3, with TRBD2 as a possible D gene (6 bases). CDR1 and CDR2 (germline): DFQATT, SNEGSKA (reference sequence). There are 14 residues in the CDR3. Trimming cost V 5 bases and J 2 bases, with 14 bases left between them. This CDR3 reads CSAGRAGVTDTQYF. In nucleotides, the CDR3 is TGCAGTGCTGGGAGAGCGGGTGTCACAGATACGCAGTATTTT.

This chain joins TRBV20-1 and TRBJ2-5, with D perhaps TRBD1 (5 bases). Trimming cost V 0 bases and J 4 bases, with 15 bases left between them. Germline CDR1 and CDR2: DFQATT and SNEGSKA (reference sequence). This CDR3 is 15 amino acids long. The CDR3 protein is CSARDWGLRGETQYF. Written as DNA, the CDR3 is TGCAGTGCTAGAGATTGGGGTCTTAGGGGAGAGACCCAGTACTTC.

The chain uses TRBV5-1 and TRBJ2-7, with 11 bases aligning to TRBD2. With 0 bases clipped from V and 6 bases from J, the junction kept 11 bases outside the gene matches. Germline CDR1 reads SGHRS; CDR2 reads YFSETQ. The CDR3 sequence is 17 residues long. The CDR3 DNA reads as TGCGCCAGCAGCTTGGTTAGGGGATCACTAGCGGGAGCCGAGCAGTACTTC. It specifies CASSLVRGSLAGAEQYF.

V usage is TRBV12-3 or TRBV12-4 and J usage is TRBJ2-5; 8 bases fit TRBD2. J was trimmed by 5 bases and V by 2 bases; bases with no gene match: 7. This CDR3 is built from 15 residues. The CDR3 DNA sequence: TGTGCCAGCAGTTTAAGCGGGAGATTTGCGGAGACCCAGTACTTC. Its protein is CASSLSGRFAETQYF.

This clonotype has more than one count but fewer than ten. V is TRBV7-9 and J is TRBJ2-5; no reliable D call. The germline V and J ends were trimmed by 5 bases and 6 bases, with 16 bases remaining between them. The CDR3 extends over 14 amino acids. Per the germline V gene, CDR1 is SEHNR and CDR2 is FQNEAQ (reference sequence). DNA for the CDR3: TGTGCCAGCAGCGCAGAACGGACCTCACAGACCCAGTACTTC. Translation gives CASSAERTSQTQYF.